Below, 22 T cell receptor beta chains from the same sample are listed, as sequenced in a study of blood T cell repertoires in COVID-19. Method: immunoSEQ multiplex PCR; TCRdb's copy keeps in-frame clones and lacks some. This repertoire shows fewer than 350,000 clones, roughly nine tenths found once; its top ten account for approximately 12%. The specimen was peripheral blood. These receptors came from a woman in her twenties or thirties with COVID-19, enrolled during active disease.

The chain employs TRBV30 and TRBJ2-5; perhaps TRBD2 as D (7 bases). V shed 8 bases and J shed 5 bases, with 21 bases lying between them. The CDR3 loop spans 14 amino acids. CDR1 is GTSNPN, CDR2 SVGIG, per germline (reference sequence). CDR3 amino acids: CATQRGGWRETQYF. In nucleotides, the CDR3 is TGTGCCACCCAGAGGGGGGGCTGGAGGGAGACCCAGTACTTC.

The V call is TRBV19, the J call TRBJ1-5; D remains ambiguous. With 4 bases removed from V and 6 bases from J, the gap between germline ends came to 10 bases. This CDR3 has 13 residues. Germline V gives CDR1 LNHDA, CDR2 SQIVND (reference sequence). This CDR3 reads CASSTSGGQPQHF. In DNA form, the CDR3 reads TGTGCCAGTAGTACCTCCGGAGGTCAGCCCCAGCATTTT.

The V gene is TRBV7-9, the J gene TRBJ1-6, with D possibly being TRBD1 (6 bases). Germline assignment: CDR1 SEHNR and CDR2 FQNEAQ (reference sequence). Trimming pared 4 bases from V and 7 bases from J, leaving 14 bases between. This CDR3 is 15 amino acids long. This chain's CDR3 is CASSSPGANNSPLHF. In DNA form, the CDR3 reads TGTGCCAGCAGCTCCCCAGGGGCTAACAATTCACCCCTCCACTTT. Full variable domain (missing parts from reference TRBV7-9 and TRBJ1-6): DTGVSQNPRHKITKRGQNVTFRCDPISEHNRLYWYRQTLGQGPEFLTYFQNEAQLEKSRLLSDRFSAERPKGSFSTLEIQRTEQGDSAMYLCASSSPGANNSPLHFGNGTRLTVT.

This chain links TRBV9 with TRBJ1-4; the match to TRBD1 covers 9 bases. Germline values: CDR1 SGDLS, CDR2 YYNGEE. The CDR3 totals 17 residues. The junction had 11 bases not matched to a gene; V was cut back by 3 bases and J by 5 bases. The CDR3 sequence is CASSANPPGTGNEKLFF. CDR3 in DNA: TGTGCCAGCAGCGCAAACCCCCCCGGGACAGGGAATGAAAAACTGTTTTTT.

The chain recombines TRBV25-1 with TRBJ2-3; D remains ambiguous. The CDR3 totals 15 residues. CDR1 MGHDK and CDR2 SYGVNS come from the germline V gene. Trimming left V 4 bases short and J 1 base short, with 12 bases between. CDR3 in DNA: TGTGCCAGCAGTGTGCGGAAAACGGGCACAGATACGCAGTATTTT. It yields the protein CASSVRKTGTDTQYF.

This clone was seen just once. The chain carries TRBV6-2 or TRBV6-3 and TRBJ2-7; 8 bases map to TRBD1. Germline values: CDR1 MNHEY, CDR2 SVGEGT. This CDR3 region has 15 residues. The V gene end was trimmed by 5 bases and the J gene end by 0 bases; junction bases not matched to a gene: 6. The CDR3 loop reads CASSTLDRVSYEQYF. The CDR3 nucleotides are TGTGCCAGCAGTACCCTGGACAGGGTCTCCTACGAGCAGTACTTC.

The chain couples TRBV21-1 to TRBJ2-6; the table gives TRBD2 as D, unverified against the DNA. TRBV21-1 is noted as a pseudogene. The CDR3 covers 13 residues. CDR3 sequence reads: CASAGDGANVLTF. The CDR3 region has the DNA TGTGCCAGCGCGGGGGATGGGGCCAACGTCCTGACTTTC.

The chain combines TRBV7-2 with TRBJ2-2; D remains unclear. The CDR3 contains 14 residues. Trimming left V 0 bases short and J 5 bases short, with 7 bases between. Germline V CDR1 and CDR2: SGHTA, FQGNSA. The CDR3 sequence: CASSLAARTGELFF. The CDR3 nucleotides are TGTGCCAGCAGCTTAGCGGCCCGTACCGGGGAGCTGTTTTTT.

This clone has just a few counts. The rearrangement uses TRBV6-5 and TRBJ1-6; D gene unclear. V lost 5 bases to trimming and J lost 4 bases, with 9 bases between them. This CDR3 is built from 14 residues. Per germline, CDR1 MNHEY and CDR2 SVGAGI. The CDR3 sequence is CASSREGYNSPLHF. The CDR3 nucleotides are TGTGCCAGCAGTAGAGAGGGTTATAATTCACCCCTCCACTTT.

The chain has TRBV3-1 (or the pseudogene TRBV3-2) and TRBJ2-1; 8 bases fit TRBD1. The CDR3 sequence is 16 residues long. With V trimmed by 0 bases and J by 7 bases, 8 bases remained unmatched. Germline V CDR1 and CDR2: LGHDT, YNNKEL (reference sequence). The CDR3, as DNA: TGTGCCAGCAGCCAAGAATTAGGACAGGGTAGGAATGAGCAGTTCTTC. This sequence encodes CASSQELGQGRNEQFF.

The chain combines TRBV19 with TRBJ1-5; no firm D call. V lost 3 bases to trimming and J lost 6 bases, with 15 bases between them. Germline V CDR1 and CDR2: LNHDA, SQIVND (reference sequence). This CDR3 is built from 15 residues. The CDR3 loop reads CASSMYGGVGQPQHF. As DNA, the CDR3 is TGTGCCAGTAGTATGTACGGCGGGGTAGGTCAGCCCCAGCATTTT.

The rearrangement joins TRBV10-3 to TRBJ1-3; tentative D call: TRBD1 (5 bases). The germline CDR1 and CDR2 sequences are ENHRY and SYGVKD. V was shortened by 7 bases and J by 8 bases, with 15 bases between the two germline ends. The length of the CDR3 is 13 residues. This CDR3 is CAIMATDEDTIYF. For the CDR3, the DNA is TGTGCCATCATGGCGACAGATGAAGACACCATATATTTT.

The CDR3 spells CASSRLGTALLHF. The CDR3 DNA is TGTGCCAGCAGCCGACTAGGGACAGCTCTCCTCCACTTT. The genes are TRBV12-3 or TRBV12-4 and TRBJ1-6, with TRBD1 matching 7 bases. The trim removed 6 bases at V and 15 bases at J, leaving 11 bases unmatched. The CDR3 consists of 13 residues.

This clone was seen more than once but under ten times. The sample contains more than one DNA sequence encoding this CDR3. This chain joins TRBV7-9 and TRBJ2-7; D is unresolved. The CDR3 runs to 13 residues. V lost 6 bases, J lost 1 base, and 10 bases lay in between. Per the germline V gene, CDR1 is SEHNR and CDR2 is FQNEAQ (reference sequence). CDR3 sequence: CASSPGLSYEQYF. The DNA of the CDR3 is TGTGCCAGCAGTCCGGGTTTGTCCTACGAGCAGTACTTC.

The rearrangement joins TRBV9 to TRBJ1-2, with TRBD1 matching 8 bases. V lost 4 bases and J lost 0; bases outside the gene matches: 5. CDR3 size: 15 residues. Germline V gene lookup returns CDR1 SGDLS and CDR2 YYNGEE. CDR3 in DNA: TGTGCCAGCAGCCCCTCAGGGGGCGCTAACTATGGCTACACCTTC. Its protein product is CASSPSGGANYGYTF.

This clone has a handful of counts. The V gene is TRBV28, the J gene TRBJ2-7; D not resolved. The CDR3 has 12 residues. The V end was cut by 2 bases, the J end by 3 bases, with 5 bases between. CDR1 is MDHEN, CDR2 SYDVKM, per germline. For the CDR3, the DNA is TGTGCCAGCAGTTTAGGCTTCTACGAGCAGTACTTC. Protein: CASSLGFYEQYF.

This clone has more than one count but fewer than ten. The V and J genes are TRBV2 and TRBJ2-7; 11 bases align to TRBD2. V shed 10 bases and J 4 bases; nucleotides not matched to a gene: 6. The CDR3 loop spans 13 amino acids. Germline V CDR1 and CDR2: SNHLY, FYNNEI. The CDR3 loop reads CAIQLAGVYEQYF. CDR3 nucleotides: TGTGCCATCCAACTAGCGGGGGTTTACGAGCAGTACTTC.

Concerning this clone: This same CDR3 is encoded by further DNA sequences in the sample. The chain joins TRBV10-3 to TRBJ2-7; D remains unclear. The CDR3 extends over 12 amino acids. CDR1 is ENHRY, CDR2 SYGVKD, per germline. V was trimmed by 3 bases and J by 2 bases, leaving 5 bases between them. The CDR3 DNA reads as TGTGCCATCAGTGACAGTGCCTACGAGCAGTACTTC. Its protein is CAISDSAYEQYF.

DNA for the CDR3: TGTGCCACAGGGGGGGGGAACACTGAAGCTTTCTTT. Translated: CATGGGNTEAFF. V gene TRBV15 combines with J gene TRBJ1-1; a weak D match, TRBD1 (6 bases). The V and J ends lost 9 bases and 1 base respectively, with 9 bases between them. The CDR3 contains 12 residues. The V gene's germline CDR1 is LNHNV and CDR2 YYDKDF (reference sequence).

Comments on this clone: An end of the junction does not agree with germline; a read error may underlie this. The chain has TRBV3-1 (or the pseudogene TRBV3-2) and TRBJ1-5, with D possibly matching TRBD1 (5 bases). This CDR3 spans 14 amino acids. The germline V gene has CDR1 LGHDT and CDR2 YNNKEL (reference sequence). Here the CDR3 DNA reads TGTGCCAGCAGCCAAGATTGGGGCAACCAGCCCCAGCATTTT. This codes for CASSQDWGNQPQHF.

V is TRBV6-5 and J is TRBJ2-1; D perhaps matches TRBD2 (6 bases). Trimming took off 0 bases at V and 3 bases at J, with 12 bases between the two ends. CDR3 length: 16 residues. In germline, CDR1 is MNHEY, CDR2 SVGAGI. The CDR3 region is CASSYSTGEFYNEQFF. CDR3 DNA: TGTGCCAGCAGTTACTCGACGGGGGAATTCTACAATGAGCAGTTCTTC.

This clone was picked up one time. The chain couples TRBV5-1 to TRBJ2-7; 14 bases fit TRBD2. CDR3 length: 17 amino acids. The V gene end was trimmed by 0 bases and the J gene end by 0 bases; junction bases not matched to a gene: 2. Germline CDR1 and CDR2: SGHRS and YFSETQ. For the CDR3, the DNA is TGCGCCAGCAGCTTGGGGACTAGCGGGGGGAGCTCCTACGAGCAGTACTTC. Encoded protein: CASSLGTSGGSSYEQYF.